This T cell receptor beta chain appears in the sequencing data of a study of early T cells in non-severe SARS-CoV-2 infection. Turning to the study itself: Unsorted whole-blood RNA was sequenced in bulk, leaving chains unpaired. Findings of the study overall: Private and CD4 specificities were missed by VDJdb matching, skewed to anti-spike CD8.

The V end was cut by 6 bases, the J end by 5 bases, with 14 bases between. The CDR3 sequence is 14 residues long. Molecules of cDNA were individually given unique molecular identifiers that were attached to them. TCRdb reanalysed the 5' RACE reads using MiXCR and keeps one entry per CDR3 protein. The sample contains around 72,000 distinct CDR3 sequences, about 9.5% of which appear only once. A note on this clonotype: Its target is not known.

The sequencing used whole blood, collected at baseline. V and J are TRBV12-3 or TRBV12-4 and TRBJ2-1; TRBD2 is a possible D gene (5 bases). This clonotype was obtained from an adult who was a healthcare worker with PCR-confirmed SARS-CoV-2 infection or an uninfected control (not recorded which). The CDR3 loop reads CASSPGLTNNEQFF. The CDR3 region has the DNA TGTGCCAGCAGCCCCGGACTTACTAACAATGAGCAGTTCTTC.